This T cell receptor beta chain was identified in a study of shared clonotypes between healthy human individuals. Turning to the study itself: CD8 memory received one plate per donor, CD8 naive two, CD4 memory three and CD4 naive three.

This clone was seen only once. Its antigen is as yet unknown. Study results and caveats: Naive CD4 clonotypes were shared across several donors at around 5%.

The CDR3 runs 14 residues. Germline V gene data show CDR1 as MNHEY and CDR2 as SVGAGI. V lost 6 bases and J 2 bases, leaving 13 bases between the germline ends. Measured with immunoSEQ multiplex PCR; TCRdb has only the in-frame clones, and not every one. The sample includes about 2.2 million clones, around 95% of them seen just once. The naive CD8 subset, CD45RO-negative cells positively selected for CCR7, excluded terminally differentiated effector memory CD45RA+ cells. This receptor was identified in a man in his late teens or twenties in good health. Some clones in this sample may be carry-over from other donors' samples. Material for sequencing was naive CD8+ T cells from PBMCs. The chain uses TRBV6-5 and TRBJ2-5; D gene ambiguous. CDR3 DNA: TGTGCCAGCAGGCCCGGCTCGGTACAAGAGACCCAGTACTTC. Translating gives CASRPGSVQETQYF.